The next 5 T cell receptor beta chains were all read from a single sample in a study of Ad26.COV2.S vaccination and SARS-CoV-2 variants. TCRdb's table, derived via immunoSEQ multiplex PCR, lists solely in-frame clones and lacks some. The sample has about 420,000 clones; around nine tenths are singletons. The treatment denotes: some 20 received Ad26.COV2.S at low or high dose, single or two shots; about 5 received placebo; per-sample allocation not given. Collection of samples fell on day 63 after the first vaccine or placebo injection. The source was peripheral blood, collected in a trial of Ad26.COV2.S vaccine versus placebo. The receptors derive from a person between 18 and 65 years old who received the Ad26.COV2.S COVID-19 vaccine or a placebo.

This rearrangement joins TRBV30 to TRBJ2-3; 7 nucleotides agree with TRBD1. The CDR3 covers 14 residues. Germline V gives CDR1 GTSNPN, CDR2 SVGIG (reference sequence). V shed 0 bases, J shed 5 bases, and the junction held 5 bases outside the gene matches. The CDR3 DNA sequence: TGTGCCTGGAGTGTAACAGGGGTGGGAGATACGCAGTATTTT. This sequence encodes CAWSVTGVGDTQYF.

This sequence joins TRBV7-2 and TRBJ2-3, with D perhaps given as TRBD1 or TRBD2 (5 bases each). Germline V gene data show CDR1 as SGHTA and CDR2 as FQGNSA. V dropped 4 bases and J dropped 2 bases, with 10 bases sitting between them. CDR3 length equals 14 residues. This chain's CDR3 is CASSWGPITDTQYF. CDR3 bases: TGTGCCAGCAGCTGGGGACCGATCACAGATACGCAGTATTTT.

The CDR3 region has the DNA TGTGCCAGCAGTTTTTTGGCGGGGAGCAATGAGCAGTTCTTC. Translating it yields CASSFLAGSNEQFF. The chain carries TRBV28 and TRBJ2-1, with D perhaps matching TRBD2 (6 bases). Trimming removed 3 bases from V and 6 bases from J, with 12 bases in between. The germline CDR1 and CDR2 sequences are MDHEN and SYDVKM. The CDR3 length is 14 residues.

The chain recombines TRBV5-1 with TRBJ2-7; the match to TRBD1 covers 9 bases. J lost 5 bases, V lost 3 bases, and 9 bases had no gene match. From germline, CDR1 is SGHRS and CDR2 YFSETQ. The CDR3 is 15 amino acids. CDR3 loop: CASSSMGTGNNEQYF. DNA of the CDR3: TGCGCCAGCAGCTCGATGGGGACAGGGAACAACGAGCAGTACTTC. The full variable domain, its missing parts supplied by reference TRBV5-1 and TRBJ2-7, is KAGVTQTPRYLIKTRGQQVTLSCSPISGHRSVSWYQQTPGQGLQFLFEYFSETQRNKGNFPGRFSGRQFSNSRSEMNVSTLELGDSALYLCASSSMGTGNNEQYFGPGTRLTVT.

The chain employs TRBV29-1 and TRBJ2-1, with D perhaps assigned TRBD1 or TRBD2 (6 bases each). This CDR3 is built from 18 residues. V lost 0 bases, J lost 5 bases, and 23 bases lay in between. Germline CDR1 is SQVTM and CDR2 is ANQGSEA. The CDR3 region has the DNA TGCAGCGTTGAAGATCTTGGACCGGGAAAACGGGGGCACAATGAGCAGTTCTTC. Protein product: CSVEDLGPGKRGHNEQFF.